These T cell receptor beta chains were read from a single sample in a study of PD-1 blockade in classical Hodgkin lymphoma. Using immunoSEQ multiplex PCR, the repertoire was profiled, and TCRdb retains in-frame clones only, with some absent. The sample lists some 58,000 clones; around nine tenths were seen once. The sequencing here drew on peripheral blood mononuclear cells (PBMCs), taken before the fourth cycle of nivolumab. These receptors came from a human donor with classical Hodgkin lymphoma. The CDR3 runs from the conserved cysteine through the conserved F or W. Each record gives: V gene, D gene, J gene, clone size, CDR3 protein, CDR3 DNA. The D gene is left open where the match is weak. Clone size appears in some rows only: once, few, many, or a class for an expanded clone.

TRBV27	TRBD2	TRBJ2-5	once	CASSLLAGEGTQYF	TGTGCCAGCAGTCTCTTAGCGGGTGAAGGGACCCAGTACTTC
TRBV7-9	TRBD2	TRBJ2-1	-	CASSSRTSGGARSYNEQFF	TGTGCCAGCAGCTCAAGGACTAGCGGGGGGGCCAGGTCCTACAATGAGCAGTTCTTC
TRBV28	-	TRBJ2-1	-	CASRTVNNEQFF	TGTGCCAGCAGGACAGTTAACAATGAGCAGTTCTTC
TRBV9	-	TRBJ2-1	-	CASSNGLHEQFF	TGTGCCAGCAGCAACGGTCTGCATGAGCAGTTCTTC
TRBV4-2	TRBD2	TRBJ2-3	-	CASSQAGVSGPSTDTQYF	TGTGCCAGCAGCCAAGCGGGTGTTAGCGGGCCTAGCACAGATACGCAGTATTTT
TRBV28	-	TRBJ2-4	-	CASSFRLAKNIQYF	TGTGCCAGCAGCTTTCGCTTAGCCAAAAACATTCAGTACTTC
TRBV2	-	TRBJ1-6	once	CASRPQPGGDSPLHF	TGTGCCAGCAGACCCCAGCCGGGCGGGGATTCACCCCTCCACTTT
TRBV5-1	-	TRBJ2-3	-	CASSFPGDTDTQYF	TGCGCCAGCAGCTTCCCGGGGGACACAGATACGCAGTATTTT
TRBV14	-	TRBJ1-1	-	CASSQDLLGTEAFF	TGTGCCAGCAGCCAAGACTTGCTCGGCACTGAAGCTTTCTTT
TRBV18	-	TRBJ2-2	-	CASSPQGRGRNTGELFF	TGTGCCAGCTCACCACAGGGTCGGGGCAGGAACACCGGGGAGCTGTTTTTT
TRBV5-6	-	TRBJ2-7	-	CASSFPGLFREQYF	TGTGCCAGCAGCTTCCCGGGACTTTTCAGAGAGCAGTACTTC
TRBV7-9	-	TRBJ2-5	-	CASSFSKGYRETQYF	TGTGCCAGCAGCTTTAGTAAAGGATACCGAGAGACCCAGTACTTC
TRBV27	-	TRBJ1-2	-	CASSLGSAYGYTF	TGTGCCAGCAGTTTAGGCTCAGCATATGGCTACACCTTC
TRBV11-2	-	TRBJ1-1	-	CASGLRQEMNTEAFF	TGTGCCAGCGGCCTGCGACAGGAAATGAACACTGAAGCTTTCTTT
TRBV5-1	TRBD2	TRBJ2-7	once	CASSLPSGRSYEQYF	TGCGCCAGCAGCTTACCTAGCGGGAGATCCTACGAGCAGTACTTC
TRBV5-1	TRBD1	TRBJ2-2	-	CASSPQGTGRTGELFF	TGCGCCAGCAGCCCCCAAGGGACAGGGAGGACCGGGGAGCTGTTTTTT
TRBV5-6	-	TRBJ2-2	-	CASSYRDLTSGELFF	TGTGCCAGCAGCTACCGGGACTTAACCTCCGGGGAGCTGTTTTTT
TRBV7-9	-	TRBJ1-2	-	CASSSGLAYGYTF	TGTGCCAGCAGCTCGGGACTGGCCTATGGCTACACCTTC
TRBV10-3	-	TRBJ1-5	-	CAISKGTAENQPQHF	TGTGCCATCAGTAAAGGGACGGCTGAAAATCAGCCCCAGCATTTT
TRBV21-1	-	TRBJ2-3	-	CASSKDEGHTDTQYF	TGTGCCAGCAGCAAAGACGAGGGCCACACAGATACGCAGTATTTT
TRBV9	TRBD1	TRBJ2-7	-	CASSVGDSSYEQYF	TGTGCCAGCAGCGTCGGGGACAGCAGCTACGAGCAGTACTTC
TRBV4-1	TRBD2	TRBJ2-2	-	CASSLGLAGTGELFF	TGCGCCAGCAGCCTAGGACTAGCCGGCACCGGGGAGCTGTTTTTT